The 5 T cell receptor beta chains in this list originate from one sample, sequenced in a study of memory CD4+ T cells and cytomegalovirus serostatus. Single viable CD3+CD4+CD8-CD45RO+ cells were sorted as the memory CD4+ T cells. This table comes from immunoSEQ multiplex PCR, and its TCRdb copy is limited to in-frame clones, with some not included. Of about 25,000 clones in the sample, around 75% were seen once. The source material was memory CD4+ T cells from blood. The receptors stem from an adult in good health and CMV-seronegative.

The chain carries TRBV19 and TRBJ1-4; 7 nucleotides align to TRBD1. V lost 2 bases to trimming and J lost 8 bases; unmatched junction nucleotides: 5. This CDR3 has 14 amino acids. Germline assignment: CDR1 LNHDA and CDR2 SQIVND (reference sequence). CDR3 loop: CASSIQQGKEKLFF. The CDR3 nucleotides read TGTGCCAGTAGTATACAACAGGGGAAAGAAAAACTGTTTTTT.

By sample share, this clone is medium-sized. This chain links TRBV28 with TRBJ2-7; TRBD2 agrees at 9 bases. The CDR3 covers 14 residues. The V gene's germline CDR1 is MDHEN and CDR2 SYDVKM. After removal of 3 bases from V and 9 bases from J, the junction contained 9 bases not matched to a gene. This CDR3 reads CASSLPGLAEVQYF. As DNA, the CDR3 is TGTGCCAGCAGTTTGCCGGGACTAGCCGAGGTGCAGTACTTC.

This chain connects TRBV5-6 to TRBJ1-2, with TRBD1 matching over 8 bases. With V trimmed by 2 bases and J by 6 bases, 12 bases remained unmatched. There are 16 residues in the CDR3. The germline gives CDR1 SGHDT, CDR2 YYEEEE. CDR3 DNA sequence: TGTGCCAGCAGCTTCCCCAGCCAGGGGGCGTGGGATGGCTACACCTTC. Translating gives CASSFPSQGAWDGYTF.

CDR3 sequence reads: CASSHRAGSSYNEQFF. The CDR3 DNA reads TGTGCCAGCAGCCACAGGGCGGGGAGCTCCTACAATGAGCAGTTCTTC. The chain combines TRBV7-2 with TRBJ2-1; D might be TRBD1 or TRBD2, each matching 6 bases. The CDR3 sequence is 16 residues long. V was cut by 5 bases and J by 0 bases, with 14 bases left in between. Per germline, CDR1 SGHTA and CDR2 FQGNSA.

This chain links TRBV9 with TRBJ1-1; 9 bases fit TRBD1. In germline, CDR1 is SGDLS, CDR2 YYNGEE. The CDR3 extends over 16 amino acids. The V gene end was trimmed by 0 bases and the J gene end by 7 bases; junction bases not matched to a gene: 10. In DNA form, the CDR3 reads TGTGCCAGCAGCGTAGAGCCCGGGGACAGGGTTGGTGAAGCTTTCTTT. Its translation is CASSVEPGDRVGEAFF.